The clone carrying this T cell receptor beta chain was found a few times. The data originate from a study of blood T cell repertoires in COVID-19. Study-level background: Specimens from acute and convalescent COVID-19 originated in the United States, Italy and Spain. T cells, B-cell-depleted T cells, or PBMCs provided the cDNA or gDNA that served as material.

The CDR3 totals 12 residues. Germline lookup yields CDR1 SGHDT and CDR2 YYEEEE. Trimming took 2 bases from V and 5 from J, leaving 7 bases between them. Repertoires were generated with immunoSEQ multiplex PCR, while TCRdb's copy carries only in-frame clones and drops some. The sample lists about 200,000 clones, roughly 82% occurring once. Cohort assignment relied on participant-reported clinical history. V is TRBV5-6 and J is TRBJ2-5; D call uncertain. Material for sequencing was PBMCs or T cells enriched from blood (not recorded which). The sequence was collected from a woman between 55 and 75 years old with acute COVID-19. The DNA for the CDR3 is TGTGCCAGCAGCTTAAGACTGGAGACCCAGTACTTC. Encoded protein: CASSLRLETQYF.